This TCR beta chain was captured by sequencing in a study of PD-L1 blockade in urothelial cancer. The wider study: Blood analysis was done at 3 weeks (second dose) and 6 weeks after treatment began. Median T cell yield per blood sample was about 150,000 cells.

Germline CDR1 SSHAT, CDR2 FNYEAQ (reference sequence). The CDR3 extends over 14 amino acids. Turning to this clone: At one of its ends the junction is not consistent with the germline gene, which may arise from a read error.

Time point described: peripheral blood 6 weeks after treatment start. The patients had locally advanced or metastatic urothelial carcinoma. In each PCR, synthetic TCR analog templates were spiked in. Measured with immunoSEQ multiplex PCR; TCRdb has only the in-frame clones, and not every one. This table holds 90,000 to 130,000 clones, approximately 90% found once. The sample was PBMCs, taken around atezolizumab (anti-PD-L1) treatment. This chain uses TRBV7-7 with TRBJ2-1; a possible D gene is TRBD1 (5 bases). The TCR comes from a man between 60 and 75 years old with urothelial cancer. The DNA of the CDR3 is TGTGCTAGCAGCCGAGTAGGGGAACTCGGTGAGCAGTTCTTC. Its translation is CASSRVGELGEQFF.